The present entry profiles one TCR beta chain with its context. The antigen remains unidentified. The data are from a study of CD8+ T cells in alopecia areata. As to treatment: oral pan-JAK inhibitor, 5-10 mg twice daily. This CDR3 comprises 14 residues. Looked up from germline, CDR1 is SGDLS and CDR2 is YYNGEE. J was trimmed by 6 bases and V by 3 bases; bases with no gene match: 9. Extraction of RNA preceded its reverse transcription into cDNA, which served as the sequencing template. Sequenced by immunoSEQ multiplex PCR; TCRdb stores in-frame clones only, minus some. The data contain some 99,000 clones, 50% to 75% of them seen just once; the ten biggest clones take up 15% to 18%. General study results and limits: Affected scalp, especially in alopecia totalis/universalis, had a higher clonality than normal scalp did.

The rearrangement links TRBV9 to TRBJ2-7, with 7 bases aligning to TRBD2. This TCR came from a human donor with alopecia areata. Sequenced material: CD8+ T cells sorted from blood, taken at week 4, from a patient treated with tofacitinib. The CDR3 sequence: CASSAVMGGSEQYF. The CDR3 DNA is TGTGCCAGCAGCGCCGTGATGGGAGGGAGCGAGCAGTACTTC.